These T cell receptor beta chains were read from a single sample in a study of chemoradiotherapy in HPV16-positive cancers. Assay used: immunoSEQ multiplex PCR; TCRdb lists only in-frame clones, some missing. Here the sample spans approximately 11,000 clones, 90% being singletons. The biological material was taken from a patient who underwent chemoradiotherapy. All receptors come from a human donor with HPV-associated anogenital cancer. The CDR3 runs from the conserved cysteine through the conserved F or W. Each record gives: V gene, J gene, CDR3 protein.

TRBV30	TRBJ2-3	CAWSGGGQGRNTQYF
TRBV6-6	TRBJ1-5	CASRGNSNQPQHF
TRBV5-1	TRBJ2-1	CASSWPIGGSQSSSYNEQFF
TRBV6-5	TRBJ2-7	CASSYYRDTYYEQYF
TRBV30	TRBJ1-1	CACSHLGHSNTEAFF
TRBV9	TRBJ1-1	CASSVEEGNTEAFF
TRBV7-5	TRBJ2-7	CARSYPRDADFEQYF
TRBV11-2	TRBJ2-5	CASSLTGQVGETQYF
TRBV6-1	TRBJ1-1	CASSDPRQAWEAFF
TRBV5-1	TRBJ2-7	CAGSATDYEQYF
TRBV5-6	TRBJ2-7	CASSLWLVYEQYF
TRBV6-1	TRBJ1-3	CASIQGAGGNTIYF
TRBV25-1	TRBJ2-2	CASSATRDRRAGELFF
TRBV30	TRBJ1-2	CAWSVSRTYGYTF
TRBV9	TRBJ2-1	CASSPATGAYNEQFF
TRBV7-8	TRBJ2-5	CASSPGRGPRAQYF
TRBV19	TRBJ2-7	CATRTSGSLGNYEQYF
TRBV5-4	TRBJ2-3	CASRPEIADTQYF
TRBV25-1	TRBJ2-7	CASSEARAFSEQYF
TRBV11-2	TRBJ2-2	CASSLTDTGELFF